The following is a T cell receptor beta chain sequence with its context. No antigen is known for it. Time point defined: week 47, end of study. Vaccination used 300 ug of mutant IDH1 20-mer peptide per dose, with topical imiquimod. Assay: immunoSEQ multiplex PCR; the TCRdb copy retains only in-frame clones and omits some. The table lists 77,000 or so clones, about 81% of them singletons. V was trimmed by 4 bases and J by 4 bases, leaving 13 bases between them. CDR3 size: 14 residues. In germline, CDR1 is SGHTA, CDR2 FQGNSA. This specimen comes from a study of a mutant IDH1 vaccine in newly diagnosed glioma. Background on the study: Vaccine dosing followed radiotherapy by 4-6 weeks, or accompanied temozolomide cycles. Week 35 brought visit V12, which was followed by visit V13 at week 47. Study-wide results and limits: Seemingly, top peripheral T cell clonotype changes bore no relation to pseudoprogression.

This TCR came from a man between 35 and 55 years old with glioma. V gene TRBV7-2 combines with J gene TRBJ1-2; D perhaps matches TRBD1 (6 bases). Sequenced material: PBMCs, taken from a glioma patient whose treatment included an IDH1 peptide vaccine. CDR3 amino acids: CASSSGQTRYGYTF. DNA for the CDR3: TGTGCCAGCAGCTCCGGACAGACACGCTATGGCTACACCTTC.